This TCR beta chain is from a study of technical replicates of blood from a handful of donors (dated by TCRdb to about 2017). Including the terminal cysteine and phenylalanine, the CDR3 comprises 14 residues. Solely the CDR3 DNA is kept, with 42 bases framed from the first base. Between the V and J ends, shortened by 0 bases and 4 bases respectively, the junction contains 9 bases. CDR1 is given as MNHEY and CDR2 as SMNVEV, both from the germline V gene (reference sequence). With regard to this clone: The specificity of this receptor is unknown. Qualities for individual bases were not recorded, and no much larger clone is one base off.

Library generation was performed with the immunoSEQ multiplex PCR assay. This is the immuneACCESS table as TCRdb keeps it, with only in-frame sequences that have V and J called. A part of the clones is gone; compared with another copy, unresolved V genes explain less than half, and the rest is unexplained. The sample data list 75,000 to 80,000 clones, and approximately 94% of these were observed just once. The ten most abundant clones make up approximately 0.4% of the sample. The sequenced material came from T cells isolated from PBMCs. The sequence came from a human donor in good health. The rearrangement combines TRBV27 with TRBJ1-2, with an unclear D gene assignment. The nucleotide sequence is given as TGTGCCAGCAGTTTATCGGGCAGGCTCTATGGCTACACCTTC. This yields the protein CASSLSGRLYGYTF.